Presented here are 5 T cell receptor beta chains from one specimen sequenced in a study of beta chain features in type 1 diabetes. The entirety of the isolated RNA underwent reverse transcription, so expressed TCRB transcripts were sequenced. The repertoire was sequenced with immunoSEQ multiplex PCR; TCRdb's copy has only in-frame clones and lacks some. The sample has under 300,000 clones; 25% to 35% are singletons. Sequencing was done on a sample of central memory CD4+ T cells from blood. These receptors originate from a man aged 25 to 40 in good health.

The V and J genes are TRBV28 and TRBJ2-7, with D tentatively TRBD2 (6 bases). Trimming stripped 5 bases from V and 5 bases from J, with 22 bases between. This CDR3 contains 16 residues. Germline CDR1 is MDHEN and CDR2 is SYDVKM. The CDR3 nucleotides are TGTGCCAGCAGTCCCCGTTTGGGGGGAGTTACCCACGAGCAGTACTTC. Amino acid sequence: CASSPRLGGVTHEQYF.

This chain links TRBV7-6 with TRBJ2-3, with D maybe TRBD2 (5 bases). CDR3 length: 14 amino acids. The germline gives CDR1 SGHVS, CDR2 FNYEAQ. Trimming shortened V by 7 bases and J by 8 bases, and 19 bases separated the two germline ends. The CDR3 loop reads CASNEAPLASTQYF. The CDR3 DNA reads as TGTGCCAGCAACGAGGCCCCCCTAGCAAGTACGCAGTATTTT.

This clone appeared a few times. The chain joins TRBV29-1 to TRBJ2-3; D possibly matches TRBD1 or TRBD2 (6 bases each). CDR1 SQVTM and CDR2 ANQGSEA come from the germline V gene. This CDR3 comprises 13 residues. V was trimmed by 8 bases and J by 2 bases, leaving 14 bases between them. CDR3 protein: CSTGGGYTDTQYF. In DNA, the CDR3 is TGCAGCACCGGGGGCGGATACACAGATACGCAGTATTTT.

J is TRBJ1-1 and V is TRBV7-9, with 9 bases identical to TRBD1. The germline gives CDR1 SEHNR, CDR2 FQNEAQ (reference sequence). The CDR3 sequence is 14 residues long. V shed 6 bases, J shed 2 bases, and the junction held 4 bases outside the gene matches. CDR3 residues: CASSMGQGNTEAFF. In DNA, the CDR3 is TGTGCCAGCAGTATGGGACAGGGCAACACTGAAGCTTTCTTT. Looking up the rest from reference TRBV7-9 and TRBJ1-1 gives the full variable domain: DTGVSQNPRHKITKRGQNVTFRCDPISEHNRLYWYRQTLGQGPEFLTYFQNEAQLEKSRLLSDRFSAERPKGSFSTLEIQRTEQGDSAMYLCASSMGQGNTEAFFGQGTRLTVV.

The chain employs TRBV29-1 and TRBJ1-2; D might be TRBD1 (5 bases). This CDR3 has 12 residues. V lost 7 bases to trimming and J lost 5 bases, with 14 bases between them. Per germline, CDR1 SQVTM and CDR2 ANQGSEA. The CDR3 loop is CSAGTDSYGYTF. Here the CDR3 DNA reads TGCAGCGCTGGGACTGACTCTTATGGCTACACCTTC.